The clone carrying this T cell receptor beta chain came up many times. The antigen is not known. Time point given: newly diagnosed GD, antithyroid drugs for less than 3 months. PBMC RNA was the source of the TCR library. According to the study, TCR beta libraries were built with iRepertoire HTBI primers and CDR3-region Arm-PCR. TCRdb called the multiplex PCR reads again in MiXCR, with one record for every CDR3 protein. The top ten clones hold under 9% of a sample with around 400,000 distinct CDR3 sequences, about 15% of them seen once. In germline, CDR1 is SQVTM, CDR2 ANQGSEA. This CDR3 region has 13 residues. V lost 1 base, J lost 1 base, and 0 bases stayed unmatched. This record comes from a study of regulatory T cells in long-lasting Graves disease. Study at large: Graves' patients diagnosed newly had used antithyroid drugs under 3 months.

Findings and caveats of the study: Reduced TCR diversity was observed in persistent Graves' patients versus newly diagnosed patients. Persistent disease samples used TRBV28, TRBJ1-2 and TRBJ2-5 preferentially.

These data were also reused for a study on T cells in Graves' hyperthyroidism and ophthalmopathy. This second report adds: Researchers ran a first-round RT-PCR on the TCR CDR3 using the HTBI primer set.

This chain uses TRBV29-1 with TRBJ2-5; 7 bases are a match to TRBD2. The material sequenced was peripheral blood mononuclear cells (PBMCs), taken at new diagnosis, from a patient treated with antithyroid drugs. This TCR was sampled from a woman aged 40 to 50 with Graves disease. The CDR3 sequence is CSVEGTSQETQYF. CDR3 sequence (DNA): TGCAGCGTTGAAGGGACTAGCCAAGAGACCCAGTACTTC.